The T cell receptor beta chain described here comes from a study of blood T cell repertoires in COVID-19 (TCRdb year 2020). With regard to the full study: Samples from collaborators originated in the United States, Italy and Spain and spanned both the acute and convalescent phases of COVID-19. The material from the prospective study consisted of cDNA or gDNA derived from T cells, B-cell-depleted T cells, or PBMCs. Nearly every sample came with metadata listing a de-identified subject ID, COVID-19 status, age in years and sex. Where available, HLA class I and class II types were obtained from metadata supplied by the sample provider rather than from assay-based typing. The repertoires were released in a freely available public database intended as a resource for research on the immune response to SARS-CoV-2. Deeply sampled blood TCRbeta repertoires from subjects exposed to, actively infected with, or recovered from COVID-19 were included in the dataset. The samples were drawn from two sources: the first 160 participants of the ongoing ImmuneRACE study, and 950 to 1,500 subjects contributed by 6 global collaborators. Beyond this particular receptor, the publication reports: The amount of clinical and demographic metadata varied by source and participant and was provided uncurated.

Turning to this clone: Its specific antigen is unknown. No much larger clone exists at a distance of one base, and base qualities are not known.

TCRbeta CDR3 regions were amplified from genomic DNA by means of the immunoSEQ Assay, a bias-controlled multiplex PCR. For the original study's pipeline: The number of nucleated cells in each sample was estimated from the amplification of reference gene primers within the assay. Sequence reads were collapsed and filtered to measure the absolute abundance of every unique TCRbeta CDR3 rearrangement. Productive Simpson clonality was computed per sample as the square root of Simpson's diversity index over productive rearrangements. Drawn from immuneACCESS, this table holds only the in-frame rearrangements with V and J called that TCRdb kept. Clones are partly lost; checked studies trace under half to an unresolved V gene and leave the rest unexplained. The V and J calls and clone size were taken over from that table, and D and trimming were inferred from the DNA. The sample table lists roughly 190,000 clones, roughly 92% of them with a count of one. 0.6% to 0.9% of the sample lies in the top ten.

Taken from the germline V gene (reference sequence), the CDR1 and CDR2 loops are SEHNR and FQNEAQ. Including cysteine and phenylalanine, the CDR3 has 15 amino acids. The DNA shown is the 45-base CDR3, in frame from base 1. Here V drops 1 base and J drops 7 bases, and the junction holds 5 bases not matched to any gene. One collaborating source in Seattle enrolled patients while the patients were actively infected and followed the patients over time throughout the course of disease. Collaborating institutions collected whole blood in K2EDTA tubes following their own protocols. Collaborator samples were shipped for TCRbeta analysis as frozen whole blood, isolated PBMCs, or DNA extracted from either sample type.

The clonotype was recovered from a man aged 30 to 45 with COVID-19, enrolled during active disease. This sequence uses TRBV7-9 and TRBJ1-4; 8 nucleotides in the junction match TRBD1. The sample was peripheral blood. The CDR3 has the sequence CASSLVGQGFEKLFF. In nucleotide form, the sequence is TGTGCCAGCAGCTTAGTTGGACAGGGCTTTGAAAAACTGTTTTTT.